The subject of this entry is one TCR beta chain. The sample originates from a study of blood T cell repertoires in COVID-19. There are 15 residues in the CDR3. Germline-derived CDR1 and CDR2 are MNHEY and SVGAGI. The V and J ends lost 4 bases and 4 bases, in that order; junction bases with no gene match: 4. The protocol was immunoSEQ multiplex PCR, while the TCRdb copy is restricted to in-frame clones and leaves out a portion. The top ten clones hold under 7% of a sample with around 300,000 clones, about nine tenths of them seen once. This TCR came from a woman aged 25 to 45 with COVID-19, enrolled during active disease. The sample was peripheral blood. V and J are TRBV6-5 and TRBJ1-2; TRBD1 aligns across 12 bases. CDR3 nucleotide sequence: TGTGCCAGCAGTTCCCGGGACAGGGGGCTCTATGGCTACACCTTC. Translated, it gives CASSSRDRGLYGYTF.